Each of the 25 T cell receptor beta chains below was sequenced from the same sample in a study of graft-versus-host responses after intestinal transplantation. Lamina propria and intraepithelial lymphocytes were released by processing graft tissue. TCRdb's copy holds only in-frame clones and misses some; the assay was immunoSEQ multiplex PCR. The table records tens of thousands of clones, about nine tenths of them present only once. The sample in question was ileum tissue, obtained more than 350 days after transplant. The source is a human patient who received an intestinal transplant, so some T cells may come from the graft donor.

The CDR3 region has the DNA TGTGCCAGCAGCTTGGGAACAGGGGTTCTCTCTGGAAACACCATATATTTT. Its protein is CASSLGTGVLSGNTIYF. The gene calls are TRBV7-6 and TRBJ1-3; TRBD1 matches 7 bases. Germline V lookup: CDR1 SGHVS, CDR2 FNYEAQ. CDR3 length: 17 residues. V shed 3 bases and J 0 bases; nucleotides not matched to a gene: 8.

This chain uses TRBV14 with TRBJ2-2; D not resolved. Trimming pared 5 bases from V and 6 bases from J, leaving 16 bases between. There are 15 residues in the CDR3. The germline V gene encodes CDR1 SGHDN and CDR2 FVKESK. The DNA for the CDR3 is TGTGCCAGCAGCATCCGGGCCGGTGGTTCCGGGGAGCTGTTTTTT. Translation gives CASSIRAGGSGELFF.

The CDR3 DNA reads TGCGCCAGTACCGAGGGCTTAAACACTGAAGCTTTCTTT. Translating gives CASTEGLNTEAFF. The rearrangement links TRBV10-1 to TRBJ1-1; D call uncertain. Germline V gives CDR1 WNHNN, CDR2 SYGVQD (reference sequence). V was cut by 9 bases and J by 2 bases, with 13 bases left in between. This CDR3 has 13 residues.

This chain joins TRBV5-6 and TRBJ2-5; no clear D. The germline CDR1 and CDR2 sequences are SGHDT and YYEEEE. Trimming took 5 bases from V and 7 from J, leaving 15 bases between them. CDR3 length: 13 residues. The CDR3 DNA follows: TGTGCCAGCAGGGATGATACAGAAGGGACCCAGTACTTC. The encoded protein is CASRDDTEGTQYF.

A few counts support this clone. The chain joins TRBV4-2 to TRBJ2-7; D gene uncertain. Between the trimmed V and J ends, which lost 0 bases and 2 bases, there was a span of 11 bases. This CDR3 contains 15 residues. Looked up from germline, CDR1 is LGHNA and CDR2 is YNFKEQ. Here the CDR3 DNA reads TGTGCCAGCAGCCAAGATCCGGCACTCGCCTACGAGCAGTACTTC. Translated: CASSQDPALAYEQYF.

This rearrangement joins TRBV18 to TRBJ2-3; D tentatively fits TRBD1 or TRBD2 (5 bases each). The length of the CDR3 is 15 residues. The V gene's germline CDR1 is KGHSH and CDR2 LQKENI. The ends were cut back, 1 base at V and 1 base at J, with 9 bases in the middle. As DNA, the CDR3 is TGTGCCAGCTCACCACGGGACGGGCGCACAGATACGCAGTATTTT. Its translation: CASSPRDGRTDTQYF.

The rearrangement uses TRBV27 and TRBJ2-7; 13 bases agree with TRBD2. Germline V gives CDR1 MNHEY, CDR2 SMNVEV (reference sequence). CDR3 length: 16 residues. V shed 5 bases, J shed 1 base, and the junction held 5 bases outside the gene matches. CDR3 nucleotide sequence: TGTGCCAGCAGTGCCACTAGCGGGAGGGCGTCCTACGAGCAGTACTTC. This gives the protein CASSATSGRASYEQYF.

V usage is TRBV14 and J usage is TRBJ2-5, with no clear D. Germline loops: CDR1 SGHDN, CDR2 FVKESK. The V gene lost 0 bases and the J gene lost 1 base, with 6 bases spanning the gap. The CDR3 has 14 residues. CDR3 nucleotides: TGTGCCAGCAGCCAAGAATGGGGCCAAGAGACCCAGTACTTC. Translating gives CASSQEWGQETQYF.

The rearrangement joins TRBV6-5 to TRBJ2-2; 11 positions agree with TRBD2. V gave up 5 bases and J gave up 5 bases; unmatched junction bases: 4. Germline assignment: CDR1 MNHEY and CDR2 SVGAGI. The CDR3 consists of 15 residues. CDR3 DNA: TGTGCCAGCAGTCCCCTAGCGGGGGGAACCGGGGAGCTGTTTTTT. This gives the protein CASSPLAGGTGELFF.

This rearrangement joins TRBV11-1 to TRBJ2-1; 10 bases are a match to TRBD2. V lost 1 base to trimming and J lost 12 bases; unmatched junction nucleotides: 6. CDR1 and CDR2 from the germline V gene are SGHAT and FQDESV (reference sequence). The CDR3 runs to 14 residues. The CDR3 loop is CASSLVGLAGGQFF. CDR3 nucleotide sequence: TGTGCCAGCAGCTTAGTAGGGTTAGCGGGAGGGCAGTTCTTC. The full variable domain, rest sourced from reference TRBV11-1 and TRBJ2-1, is EAEVAQSPRYKITEKSQAVAFWCDPISGHATLYWYRQILGQGPELLVQFQDESVVDDSQLPKDRFSAERLKGVDSTLKIQPAELGDSAMYLCASSLVGLAGGQFFGPGTRLTVL.

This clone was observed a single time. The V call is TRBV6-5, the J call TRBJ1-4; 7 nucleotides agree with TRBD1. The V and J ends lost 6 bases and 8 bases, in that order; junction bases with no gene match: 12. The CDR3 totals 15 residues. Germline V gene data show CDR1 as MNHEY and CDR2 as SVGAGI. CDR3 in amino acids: CASSPPGQVGEKLFF. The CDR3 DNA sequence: TGTGCCAGCAGCCCCCCTGGACAGGTGGGAGAAAAACTGTTTTTT.

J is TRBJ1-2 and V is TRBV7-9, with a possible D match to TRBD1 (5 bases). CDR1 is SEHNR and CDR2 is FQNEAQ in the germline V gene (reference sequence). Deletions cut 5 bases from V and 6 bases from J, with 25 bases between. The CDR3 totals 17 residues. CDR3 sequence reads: CASSVENGATPWDGYTF. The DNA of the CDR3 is TGTGCCAGCAGCGTAGAGAACGGGGCCACACCCTGGGATGGCTACACCTTC.

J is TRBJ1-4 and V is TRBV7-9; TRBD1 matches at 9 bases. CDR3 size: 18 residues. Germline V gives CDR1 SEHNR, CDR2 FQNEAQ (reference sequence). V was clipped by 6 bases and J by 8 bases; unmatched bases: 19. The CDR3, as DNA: TGTGCCAGCAGTCATGACGGACAGGGGAGGGAAGTAAGGGAAAAACTGTTTTTT. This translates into CASSHDGQGREVREKLFF.

The CDR3 loop is CSVGDRIYEQYF. For the CDR3, the DNA is TGCAGCGTTGGGGACAGGATCTACGAGCAGTACTTC. V and J are TRBV29-1 and TRBJ2-5; 8 nucleotides match TRBD1. The J call may not be correct, given that the DNA end is closer to TRBJ2-7. CDR1 and CDR2 from the germline V gene are SQVTM and ANQGSEA. The CDR3 spans 12 residues.

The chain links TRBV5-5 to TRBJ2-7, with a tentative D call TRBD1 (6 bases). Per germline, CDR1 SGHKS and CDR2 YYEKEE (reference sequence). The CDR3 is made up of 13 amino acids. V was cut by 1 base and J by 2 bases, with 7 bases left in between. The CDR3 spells CASSLPGAYEQYF. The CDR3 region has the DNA TGTGCCAGCAGCTTGCCAGGGGCCTACGAGCAGTACTTC.

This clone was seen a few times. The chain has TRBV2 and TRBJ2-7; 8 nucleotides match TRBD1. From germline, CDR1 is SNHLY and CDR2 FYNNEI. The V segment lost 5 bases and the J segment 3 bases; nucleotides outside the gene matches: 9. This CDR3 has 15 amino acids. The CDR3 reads CASSQGAPLYYEQYF. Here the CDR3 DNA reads TGTGCCAGCAGTCAGGGGGCACCGCTCTACTACGAGCAGTACTTC.

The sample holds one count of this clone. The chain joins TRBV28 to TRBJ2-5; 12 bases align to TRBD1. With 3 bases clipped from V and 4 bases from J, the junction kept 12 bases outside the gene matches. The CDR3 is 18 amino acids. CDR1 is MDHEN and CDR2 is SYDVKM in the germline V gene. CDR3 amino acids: CASSFRDRGRWGGETQYF. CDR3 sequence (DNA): TGTGCCAGCAGTTTTAGGGACAGGGGGCGCTGGGGAGGAGAGACCCAGTACTTC.

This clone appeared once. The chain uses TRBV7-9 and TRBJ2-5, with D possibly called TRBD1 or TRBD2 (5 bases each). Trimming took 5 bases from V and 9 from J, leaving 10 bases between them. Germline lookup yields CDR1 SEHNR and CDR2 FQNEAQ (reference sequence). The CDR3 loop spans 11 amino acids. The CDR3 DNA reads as TGTGCCAGCAGCACCATGGGGGCCCAGTACTTC. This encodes CASSTMGAQYF.

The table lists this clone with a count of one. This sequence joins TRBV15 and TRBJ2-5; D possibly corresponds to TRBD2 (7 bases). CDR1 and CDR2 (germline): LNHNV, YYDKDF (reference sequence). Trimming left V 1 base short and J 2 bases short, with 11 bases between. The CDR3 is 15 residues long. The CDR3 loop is CATSRGGGAQETQYF. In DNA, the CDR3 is TGTGCCACCAGCAGAGGAGGGGGGGCACAAGAGACCCAGTACTTC.

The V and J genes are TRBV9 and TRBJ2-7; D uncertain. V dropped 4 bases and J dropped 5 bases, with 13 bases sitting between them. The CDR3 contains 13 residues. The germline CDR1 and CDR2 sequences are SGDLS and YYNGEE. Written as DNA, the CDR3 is TGTGCCAGCAGCTCCCCATCGTCGGACGAGCAGTACTTC. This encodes CASSSPSSDEQYF. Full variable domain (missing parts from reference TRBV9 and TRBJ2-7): DSGVTQTPKHLITATGQRVTLRCSPRSGDLSVYWYQQSLDQGLQFLIQYYNGEERAKGNILERFSAQQFPDLHSELNLSSLELGDSALYFCASSSPSSDEQYFGPGTRLTVT.

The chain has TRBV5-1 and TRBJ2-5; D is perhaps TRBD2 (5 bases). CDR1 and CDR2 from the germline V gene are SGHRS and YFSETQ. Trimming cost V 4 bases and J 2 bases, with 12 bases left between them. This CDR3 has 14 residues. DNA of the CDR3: TGCGCCAGCAGCCACGGGGAGTTGCAAGAGACCCAGTACTTC. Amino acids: CASSHGELQETQYF.

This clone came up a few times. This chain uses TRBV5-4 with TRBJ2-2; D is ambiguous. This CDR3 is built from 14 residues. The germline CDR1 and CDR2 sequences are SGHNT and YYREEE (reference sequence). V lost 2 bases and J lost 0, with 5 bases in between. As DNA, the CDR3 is TGTGCCAGCAGCTTCCTAGCGAACACCGGGGAGCTGTTTTTT. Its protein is CASSFLANTGELFF.

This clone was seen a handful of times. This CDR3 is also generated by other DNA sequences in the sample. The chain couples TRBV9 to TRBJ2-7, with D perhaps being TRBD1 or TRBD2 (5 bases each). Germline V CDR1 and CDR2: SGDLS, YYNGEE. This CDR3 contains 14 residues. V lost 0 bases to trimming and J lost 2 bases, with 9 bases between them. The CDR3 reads CASSVGQGAYEQYF. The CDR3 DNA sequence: TGTGCCAGCAGCGTAGGTCAGGGAGCCTACGAGCAGTACTTC.

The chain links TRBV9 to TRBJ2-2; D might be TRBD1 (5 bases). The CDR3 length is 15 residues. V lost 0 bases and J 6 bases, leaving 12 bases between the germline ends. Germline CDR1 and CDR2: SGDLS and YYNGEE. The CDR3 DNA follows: TGTGCCAGCAGCGTAGGGCAGGGAACGGCCGGGGAGCTGTTTTTT. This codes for CASSVGQGTAGELFF.

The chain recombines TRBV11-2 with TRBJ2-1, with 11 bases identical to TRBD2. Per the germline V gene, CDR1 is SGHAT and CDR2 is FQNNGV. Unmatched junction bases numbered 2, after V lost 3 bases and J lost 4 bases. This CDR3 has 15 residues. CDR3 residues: CASSFLAGGYNEQFF. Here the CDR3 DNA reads TGTGCCAGCAGCTTTCTAGCGGGGGGATACAATGAGCAGTTCTTC.